Sequencing of this T cell receptor beta chain was carried out in a study of T-cell reconstitution after alpha-beta-depleted transplantation in children. Germline CDR1 is MNHNS and CDR2 is SASEGT. CDR3 length equals 13 residues. V lost 10 bases and J 1 base, leaving 10 bases between the germline ends. General study findings and limits: At one year after transplant, newly produced T cells mostly accounted for T-cell counts and diversity. Reportedly, alpha-beta T cells present about two months post-transplant originated from several hundred expanded clones of graft origin. From surviving recipient T cells and thymic progenitors came the high day-60 TCRbeta diversity observed in some patients.

Preparation of the TCRbeta library involved a method that used unique molecular identifiers. MiXCR, applied by TCRdb to the PCR reads, yields one record per CDR3 protein. The data show 500,000 to 750,000 distinct CDR3 sequences, with 27% seen just once and 36% held by the top ten. Remarks on this clonotype: Antigen: not known.

The sample in question was PBMCs, obtained before TCRalphabeta/CD19-depleted stem cell transplant. This chain connects TRBV6-1 to TRBJ2-2; D may be TRBD1 or TRBD2 (5 bases each). This TCR was recovered from a boy in the first two years of life with Wiskott-Aldrich syndrome, due to receive a stem cell transplant. The CDR3 DNA reads as TGTGCCATCCGGGGCGTGAACACCGGGGAGCTGTTTTTT. It translates to CAIRGVNTGELFF.